Reported below is one T cell receptor beta chain. The data belong to a study of sequential checkpoint blockade in melanoma. Turning to the study itself: DNA from some 84 pretreatment tumor samples underwent TCRβ immunosequencing.

Treatment noted: randomized to nivolumab then ipilimumab (arm A) or the reverse (arm B). Data came from immunoSEQ multiplex PCR; TCRdb stores just in-frame clones and leaves some out. The sample has around 1,200 clones; about a fifth are singletons. Losses at the gene ends were 10 bases for V and 2 bases for J; bases not matched to a gene: 8. Germline CDR1 reads MNHGY; CDR2 reads SAAAGT. CDR3 length: 14 amino acids. The origin of this receptor is a human donor with melanoma. The chain couples TRBV6-8 to TRBJ2-3; 8 bases match TRBD2. The sample in question was tumor tissue (inferred from file names), obtained from a patient given nivolumab and ipilimumab in sequence. CDR3 nucleotides: TGTGCCACTCGGGGCGGGGGGTTCACAGATACGCAGTATTTT. Protein sequence: CATRGGGFTDTQYF.